This record looks at one T cell receptor (beta chain) sequence and its context. The entry originates in a study of cytomegalovirus exposure and HLA in healthy donors. Study details: An earlier analysis found 110 million or so unique TCR beta sequences from roughly 170 million T cells. The study's early data release held 80 million to 95 million unique TCRs from HLA-typed donors. Researchers found that roughly 81% of about 400 genotyped donors fell within the Caucasian-associated ancestry cluster.

The PCR used 60 Vbeta and 13 Jbeta primers. Clones were sequenced by immunoSEQ multiplex PCR, and TCRdb holds only the in-frame ones, with some missing. The sample comprises some 130,000 clones, approximately 83% of which are singletons, and around 1.2% rests with the top ten. Germline V CDR1 and CDR2: SGHNT, YYREEE (reference sequence). J lost 0 bases, V lost 0 bases, and 6 bases had no gene match. CDR3 length: 16 residues. The sequence derives from a girl aged 2-9 years in good health and CMV-seronegative. V gene TRBV5-4 combines with J gene TRBJ2-7; TRBD2 matches at 7 bases. Sample: PBMCs. The CDR3 DNA follows: TGTGCCAGCAGCTTGGGGGGGGGACCGAGCTCCTACGAGCAGTACTTC. This translates into CASSLGGGPSSYEQYF.